A selection of T cell receptor beta chains follows, all from one sample in a study of breast tumors, draining lymph nodes, adjacent tissues. TCRdb re-called the multiplex PCR reads through MiXCR, storing one row per CDR3 protein. Of about 230,000 distinct CDR3 sequences listed, about 34% are singletons. The sample comprised axillary lymph node tissue. The receptors originated from a female donor with breast cancer. Some clones in this sample may be carry-over from other donors' samples. The CDR3 runs from the conserved cysteine through the conserved F or W. A D gene is named only where the DNA matches it firmly. The listing skips clone size in some rows; elsewhere it reads once, few, many or a size class.

abundance: once; j_gene: TRBJ2-1; v_gene: TRBV29-1; d_gene: TRBD2; CDR3nt: TGCAGCGCCCGGGAGGTGGATGAGCAGTTCTTC; CDR3aa: CSAREVDEQFF
abundance: -; j_gene: TRBJ1-2; v_gene: TRBV12-5; d_gene: -; CDR3nt: TGTGCTAGTGGTCCAGGGGAAAGAGGGCTAAGAGATGGCTACACCTTC; CDR3aa: CASGPGERGLRDGYTF
abundance: many; j_gene: TRBJ2-2; v_gene: TRBV4-1; d_gene: -; CDR3nt: TGCGCCAGCAGCCGCGGACTAACACCGGGCACCGGGGAGCTGTTTTTT; CDR3aa: CASSRGLTPGTGELFF
abundance: few; j_gene: TRBJ2-7; v_gene: TRBV28; d_gene: TRBD1; CDR3nt: TGTGCCAGCAGCTACTCCGGGACAGGCAACTACGAGCAGTACTTC; CDR3aa: CASSYSGTGNYEQYF
abundance: many; j_gene: TRBJ1-2; v_gene: TRBV20-1; d_gene: -; CDR3nt: TGCAGTGCTAGAGTGGTGGATTGGGGTGGCTACACCTTC; CDR3aa: CSARVVDWGGYTF
abundance: many; j_gene: TRBJ1-6; v_gene: TRBV5-1; d_gene: -; CDR3nt: TGCGCCAGCAGCTCAGCAGGGGCCCTGGGTAATTCACCCCTCCACTTT; CDR3aa: CASSSAGALGNSPLHF
abundance: many; j_gene: TRBJ1-1; v_gene: TRBV15; d_gene: -; CDR3nt: TGTGCCACCAGCAGAGATTCCAGTCGACCGAACACTGAAGCTTTCTTT; CDR3aa: CATSRDSSRPNTEAFF
abundance: many; j_gene: TRBJ2-5; v_gene: TRBV9; d_gene: -; CDR3nt: TGTGCCAGCAGCCGAGGACAGAACCAAGAGACCCAGTCCTTC; CDR3aa: CASSRGQNQETQSF
abundance: -; j_gene: TRBJ2-5; v_gene: TRBV14; d_gene: -; CDR3nt: TGTGCCAGCAGCGTGGACACGGGTCGAGAGACCCAGTACTTC; CDR3aa: CASSVDTGRETQYF
abundance: -; j_gene: TRBJ2-3; v_gene: TRBV20-1; d_gene: TRBD1; CDR3nt: TGCGTCCCGTGGGACAGGAGCACAGATACGCAGTATTTT; CDR3aa: CVPWDRSTDTQYF
abundance: many; j_gene: TRBJ1-3; v_gene: TRBV7-2; d_gene: -; CDR3nt: TGTGCCAGCAGCCATAAGAGATCTGGAAACACCATATATTTT; CDR3aa: CASSHKRSGNTIYF
abundance: -; j_gene: TRBJ1-5; v_gene: TRBV29-1; d_gene: -; CDR3nt: TGCAGCAGTGAGTCGGGGTTAAATCAGCCCCAGCATTTT; CDR3aa: CSSESGLNQPQHF
abundance: -; j_gene: TRBJ1-2; v_gene: TRBV24-1; d_gene: -; CDR3nt: TGTGCCACCAGTGCTAGACGGAGCCAGGGGTCCTATGGCTACACCTTC; CDR3aa: CATSARRSQGSYGYTF
abundance: many; j_gene: TRBJ1-2; v_gene: TRBV7-2; d_gene: -; CDR3nt: TGTGCCAGCAGCGAAGGGACAACGAATTATGGCTACACCTTC; CDR3aa: CASSEGTTNYGYTF
abundance: -; j_gene: TRBJ2-7; v_gene: TRBV24-1; d_gene: -; CDR3nt: TGTGCCACCAGTGATAACCGGCCGGACAGCGAGCAGTACTTC; CDR3aa: CATSDNRPDSEQYF
abundance: many; j_gene: TRBJ2-1; v_gene: TRBV6-5; d_gene: TRBD2; CDR3nt: TGTGCCAGCAGTGAGAGACGACTAGCTTACCTGCGCTTC; CDR3aa: CASSERRLAYLRF
abundance: many; j_gene: TRBJ2-1; v_gene: TRBV30; d_gene: TRBD1; CDR3nt: TGTGCCTGGAGTGTAGGGACAGGGTCGGTAAATGAGCAGTTCTTC; CDR3aa: CAWSVGTGSVNEQFF
abundance: many; j_gene: TRBJ2-1; v_gene: TRBV7-9; d_gene: TRBD1; CDR3nt: TGTGCCAGCAGCTTAAAGGGACAGGGATCGGATGAGCAGTTCTTC; CDR3aa: CASSLKGQGSDEQFF
abundance: many; j_gene: TRBJ2-7; v_gene: TRBV5-1; d_gene: -; CDR3nt: TGCGCCAGCAGCCCCTACGGAGGGGGGGCCTACGAGCAGTACTTC; CDR3aa: CASSPYGGGAYEQYF
abundance: many; j_gene: TRBJ2-3; v_gene: TRBV2; d_gene: TRBD1; CDR3nt: TGTGCCAGCAGTCCCGGGACAGGGTTCACCACAGATACGCAGTATTTT; CDR3aa: CASSPGTGFTTDTQYF
abundance: -; j_gene: TRBJ1-3; v_gene: TRBV6-5; d_gene: TRBD1; CDR3nt: TGTGCCAGCAGTATTCTGGGGCAGGGGGGCACCATATATTTT; CDR3aa: CASSILGQGGTIYF
abundance: -; j_gene: TRBJ1-6; v_gene: TRBV7-3; d_gene: TRBD1; CDR3nt: TGTGCCAGCAGCGAAGGGCAGGGACAGTCACCCCTCCACTTT; CDR3aa: CASSEGQGQSPLHF
abundance: many; j_gene: TRBJ2-2; v_gene: TRBV19; d_gene: TRBD1; CDR3nt: TGTGCCAGTAGTATGGAGACAGGGTGGGGCACCGGGGAGCTGTTTTTT; CDR3aa: CASSMETGWGTGELFF
abundance: many; j_gene: TRBJ2-3; v_gene: TRBV29-1; d_gene: -; CDR3nt: TGCAGCGTTGAAGACGAGGGGGGCGGTTTTCAGTATTTT; CDR3aa: CSVEDEGGGFQYF
abundance: many; j_gene: TRBJ2-5; v_gene: TRBV5-4; d_gene: -; CDR3nt: TGTGCCAGCACTGCCGACAGGCAACTACAAGAGACCCAGTACTTC; CDR3aa: CASTADRQLQETQYF
abundance: many; j_gene: TRBJ2-3; v_gene: TRBV6-1; d_gene: TRBD2; CDR3nt: TGTGCCAGCAGTGACCACGGACTAGCGGGAGTGGCAGATACGCAGTATTTT; CDR3aa: CASSDHGLAGVADTQYF
abundance: many; j_gene: TRBJ2-3; v_gene: TRBV11-2; d_gene: -; CDR3nt: TGTGCCAGCAGCTTAGATGGGCGGGACCGCCTGGAGGATACGCAGTATTTT; CDR3aa: CASSLDGRDRLEDTQYF
abundance: -; j_gene: TRBJ1-2; v_gene: TRBV24-1; d_gene: TRBD1; CDR3nt: TGTGCCACCAGTGATTCGGGACAGGGGGCGCGGGGCTACACCTTC; CDR3aa: CATSDSGQGARGYTF
abundance: -; j_gene: TRBJ1-4; v_gene: TRBV20-1; d_gene: -; CDR3nt: TGCAGTGTTGCGGGACGCGGTGGCGAAAAACTGTTTTTT; CDR3aa: CSVAGRGGEKLFF
abundance: few; j_gene: TRBJ2-2; v_gene: TRBV30; d_gene: TRBD1; CDR3nt: TGTGCCTGGAGAAGGGGGCCGCCGAACACCGGAGAGCTGTTTTTT; CDR3aa: CAWRRGPPNTGELFF
abundance: many; j_gene: TRBJ2-1; v_gene: TRBV7-6; d_gene: -; CDR3nt: TGTGCCAGCAGCCGTAAGGTACCTGAGACTAACGGGAGTGGTGGTGAGCAGTTCTTC; CDR3aa: CASSRKVPETNGSGGEQFF
abundance: many; j_gene: TRBJ1-2; v_gene: TRBV12-5; d_gene: TRBD1; CDR3nt: TGTGCTAGTGGTTCTACAGGGGGTGGTGGCTACACCTTC; CDR3aa: CASGSTGGGGYTF
abundance: many; j_gene: TRBJ2-3; v_gene: TRBV9; d_gene: TRBD2; CDR3nt: TGTGCCAGCAGCGTGAAAGCGGGAGGCACGGATACGCAGTATTTT; CDR3aa: CASSVKAGGTDTQYF
abundance: many; j_gene: TRBJ2-1; v_gene: TRBV20-1; d_gene: -; CDR3nt: TGCAGTGCTAGAGATAGGCTCAACCCCTACAATGAGCAGTTCTTC; CDR3aa: CSARDRLNPYNEQFF
abundance: many; j_gene: TRBJ1-2; v_gene: TRBV29-1; d_gene: TRBD1; CDR3nt: TGCAGCGTTGAAGATCAAAACAGGGGGGTCTATGGCTACGCCTTC; CDR3aa: CSVEDQNRGVYGYAF
abundance: many; j_gene: TRBJ2-1; v_gene: TRBV19; d_gene: TRBD2; CDR3nt: TGTGCCAGTAGTGGGACTAGCGCCCACAATGAGCAGTTCTTC; CDR3aa: CASSGTSAHNEQFF
abundance: -; j_gene: TRBJ2-5; v_gene: TRBV15; d_gene: -; CDR3nt: TGTGCCACCAGCAGCCCTCTTACAGAATACCAAGAGACCCAGTACTTC; CDR3aa: CATSSPLTEYQETQYF
abundance: many; j_gene: TRBJ2-7; v_gene: TRBV2; d_gene: -; CDR3nt: TGTGCCAGCAGAGCAGGGATTCTGGATAGCCAGAGCTCCTACGAGCAGTACTTC; CDR3aa: CASRAGILDSQSSYEQYF
abundance: many; j_gene: TRBJ1-3; v_gene: TRBV20-1; d_gene: -; CDR3nt: TGCAGTGCTCTCCAGGAGAAGGAAGGTGGAAACACCATATATTTT; CDR3aa: CSALQEKEGGNTIYF
abundance: -; j_gene: TRBJ2-1; v_gene: TRBV18; d_gene: -; CDR3nt: TGTGCCAGCTCACTAGGGGCAGGGCAAGTCAATGAGCAGTTCTTC; CDR3aa: CASSLGAGQVNEQFF
abundance: -; j_gene: TRBJ2-1; v_gene: TRBV7-9; d_gene: TRBD2; CDR3nt: TGTGCCAGCAGCTTAGGTGGTAGCGGGAGGGCCAATGAGCAGTTCTTC; CDR3aa: CASSLGGSGRANEQFF
abundance: many; j_gene: TRBJ1-5; v_gene: TRBV5-6; d_gene: -; CDR3nt: TGTGCCAGCAGCTTGGATCCAGACCTGGGGTGGAATCAGCCCCAGCATTTT; CDR3aa: CASSLDPDLGWNQPQHF
abundance: many; j_gene: TRBJ1-4; v_gene: TRBV7-2; d_gene: -; CDR3nt: TGTGCCAGCAGCCTAGTAAGCCAGGGCTATGAAAAACTGTTTTTT; CDR3aa: CASSLVSQGYEKLFF
abundance: many; j_gene: TRBJ2-2; v_gene: TRBV6-5; d_gene: -; CDR3nt: TGTGCCAGCAGTTATGTCCGGGGGGAGCTGTTTTTT; CDR3aa: CASSYVRGELFF